The text below deals with one TCR beta chain. Its antigen is currently not known. Base qualities are not recorded, but no much larger clone differs from it by a single base. Ficoll-Paque density gradient centrifugation was used to isolate PBMCs. TCRdb names Illumina NovaSeq 6000 as the instrument used. cDNA libraries for TCRalpha and TCRbeta were prepared by 5'RACE using constant-segment primers, with sample barcodes and unique molecular identifiers added. RNA was extracted from every sample with Trizol reagent. Libraries were amplified in two PCR steps, with a second sample barcode and Illumina TruSeq adapters added in the second step. Sequencing of the libraries was done on an Illumina NovaSeq, producing 2 x 150 bp paired-end reads. The authors' analysis ran thus. Reads were demultiplexed and collapsed into UMI-guided consensus sequences with migec v1.2.7. Using mixcr v2.1.11, UMI consensuses were aligned to TRA and TRB V and J templates and then assembled into clonotypes. Expanded or contracted clonotypes were those called significant by both edgeR and NoisET, with noise models trained on biological replicates. edgeR calls used a false discovery rate-adjusted p below 0.01 and a log2 fold-change threshold of 1. PCA with hierarchical clustering of max-normalized trajectories of the 1000 most abundant clonotypes was used as exploratory dynamics analysis. Separately sequenced CD4+ and CD8+ repertoires were used to assign a CD4 or CD8 phenotype to each responding clone. Through fastp at Q25 and MiXCR, TCRdb rebuilt clones from the public reads, retaining in-frame beta chains. Identical CDR3 proteins give one entry, which carries the most common genes and DNA. These V and J calls derive from TCRdb rather than the authors' analysis. The sample contains around 420,000 distinct CDR3 sequences, 24% of them found a single time. Clones ranked in the top ten supply around 8.8% of the sample.

The CDR1 and CDR2 encoded by the germline V gene are SQVTM and ANQGSEA. Spanning cysteine to phenylalanine, the CDR3 consists of 15 amino acids. Only CDR3 DNA is held: 45 bases, read in frame from base 1. The junction shows trimming of 5 bases on V and 6 bases on J, plus 19 bases between the germline ends. The data are from a study of T-cell memory formation after mild COVID-19 (dated by TCRdb to about 2021). In terms of the full investigation: TCR sequence clusters from the two donors were largely donor specific. Longitudinal TCRalpha and TCRbeta repertoire sequencing tracked T-cell clones expanding and contracting after mild COVID-19 in a couple of donors. The cohort comprised two young, previously healthy adult volunteers, one female and one male.

What the work shows at the level of the full study, not this receptor alone: Clones that contracted from day 15 to 85 showed balanced CD4/CD8 phenotypes, whereas a second wave of clones that expanded from day 15 to 37 leaned towards CD4+. SARS-CoV-2 specificity was not confirmed for the second-wave clones peaking on day 37. Some responding clones were found in pre-infection memory, which suggests that pre-existing cross-reactive memory T cells took part in the SARS-CoV-2 response. Contracting CD4+ clones were located mainly in the CM and EM memory subsets, whereas CD8+ clones were found to be enriched in EMRA. The study covered only a couple of mild cases, and larger cohorts including severe cases with pre-infection samples were considered necessary.

This TCR derives from an adult woman who had mild COVID-19 (a few samples of this study predate the infection). The sample titles of this study are shuffled in the database, so cell type and time point are left out; the donor was told from shared clones. The chain is assembled from TRBV29-1 and TRBJ2-2; the D segment could be TRBD2, given 6 matching bases. Sequenced input: PBMCs or a T cell subset sorted from them (not recorded which). The CDR3 reads as follows: CSVTDGGSGSGELFF. In nucleotide form, the sequence is TGCAGCGTTACGGACGGGGGTTCCGGATCCGGGGAGCTGTTTTTT.